These T cell receptor beta chains were read from a single sample in a study of CD8 T cells in Susac syndrome. TCRdb reprocessed the immunoSEQ multiplex PCR reads with MiXCR, giving one entry per CDR3 protein. The table has about 47,000 distinct CDR3 sequences, over 90% seen once; the top ten hold about 0.41%. Sequences were obtained from CD8+ T cells from PBMCs. The receptors shown here come from a human donor in good health. The CDR3 runs from the conserved cysteine through the conserved F or W. D genes are given only for firm matches. A row's size may be missing; if present it is once, few, many or a size class.

D,J,length,size,V,CDR3,DNA
TRBD1,TRBJ1-5,16,once,TRBV27,CASSLSPGTGHQPQHF,TGTGCCAGCAGTTTATCGCCCGGGACAGGTCATCAGCCCCAGCATTTT
-,TRBJ2-7,14,-,TRBV7-9,CASSPRTGELEQYF,TGTGCCAGCAGCCCAAGAACGGGAGAGCTCGAGCAGTACTTC
TRBD1,TRBJ2-3,15,few,TRBV6-1,CASSRDRGRPDTQYF,TGTGCCAGCAGCCGGGACAGGGGGAGACCAGATACGCAGTATTTT
-,TRBJ1-1,16,once,TRBV20-1,CSARDLDKGQSGGAFF,TGCAGTGCTAGAGATCTCGACAAGGGCCAGTCAGGAGGAGCTTTCTTT
TRBD2,TRBJ2-1,16,-,TRBV6-5,CASSYLRLAGYNEQFF,TGTGCCAGCAGTTACCTTCGGCTAGCGGGCTACAATGAGCAGTTCTTC
-,TRBJ2-7,12,few,TRBV29-1,CSVQGEIYEQYF,TGCAGCGTCCAGGGTGAAATCTACGAGCAGTACTTC
TRBD1,TRBJ2-5,16,-,TRBV12-3/TRBV12-4,CASSLRVWDSYETQYF,TGTGCCAGCAGTTTAAGGGTGTGGGACAGCTATGAGACCCAGTACTTC
-,TRBJ1-1,12,once,TRBV6-6,CASSYGGTEAFF,TGTGCCAGCAGTTACGGGGGTACTGAAGCTTTCTTT
TRBD1,TRBJ1-1,15,-,TRBV7-9,CASSSQYGQDAEAFF,TGTGCCAGCAGCTCTCAATACGGACAGGACGCTGAAGCTTTCTTT
-,TRBJ1-1,15,-,TRBV19,CASSPSVTGGAEAFF,TGTGCCAGTAGTCCTAGTGTTACCGGGGGGGCTGAAGCTTTCTTT
-,TRBJ1-1,13,once,TRBV19,CASSMQANTEAFF,TGTGCCAGTAGTATGCAGGCGAACACTGAAGCTTTCTTT
-,TRBJ2-1,11,few,TRBV27,CASSLGHEQFF,TGTGCCAGCAGTTTAGGCCATGAGCAGTTCTTC
TRBD1,TRBJ1-3,18,once,TRBV27,CASSLSGTGLRTRNTIYF,TGTGCCAGCAGTTTGTCCGGGACAGGACTTAGAACAAGAAACACCATATATTTT